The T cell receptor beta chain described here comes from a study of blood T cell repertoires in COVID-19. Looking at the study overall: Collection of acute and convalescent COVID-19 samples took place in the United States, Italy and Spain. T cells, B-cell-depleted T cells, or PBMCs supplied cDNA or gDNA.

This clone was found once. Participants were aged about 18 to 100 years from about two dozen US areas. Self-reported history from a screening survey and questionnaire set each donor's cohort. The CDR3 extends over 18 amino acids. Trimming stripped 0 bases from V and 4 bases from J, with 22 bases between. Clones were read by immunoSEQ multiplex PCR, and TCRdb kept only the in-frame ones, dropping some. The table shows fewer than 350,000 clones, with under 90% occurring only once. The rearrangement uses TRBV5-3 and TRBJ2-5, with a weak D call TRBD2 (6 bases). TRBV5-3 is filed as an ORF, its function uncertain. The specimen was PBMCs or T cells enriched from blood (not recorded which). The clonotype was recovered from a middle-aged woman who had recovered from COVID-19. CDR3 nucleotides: TGTGCCAGAAGCTTGGATGGGGGTAGCCCCCAAGCGGGAGAGACCCAGTACTTC. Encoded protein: CARSLDGGSPQAGETQYF.